The subject of this entry is one TCR beta chain. What it binds is not known. The record originates from a study of T cell responses to AZD1222 COVID-19 vaccine. Study-wide context: Second doses were pooled across both intervals (about 4 or about 12 weeks). Overall study results and limits: Regions left unmutated in variants are reportedly the target of nearly half of spike-specific TCRs. Baseline antibody screening turned up just a handful of seropositive AZD1222 recipients.

The method was immunoSEQ multiplex PCR; TCRdb's version includes in-frame clones alone and lacks a portion of them. The sample records 130,000 or so clones, about 90% being singletons. This sequence originates from an adult in good health. The source was peripheral blood, collected on day 0 of AZD1222 vaccination.

For the CDR3, the DNA is TGTGCCAGCAGTTTAACTGGCCCCTTGAACACTGAAGCTTTCTTT. Amino acids: CASSLTGPLNTEAFF. The V and J genes are TRBV27 and TRBJ1-1; no clear D. CDR1 is MNHEY and CDR2 is SMNVEV in the germline V gene (reference sequence). V shed 2 bases and J shed 0 bases, with 10 bases lying between them. The CDR3 is 15 residues long.